The 10 T cell receptor beta chains given below trace back to one sample, sequenced in a study of blood T cell repertoires in COVID-19. TCRdb's table, derived via immunoSEQ multiplex PCR, lists solely in-frame clones and lacks some. The repertoire includes 190,000 or so clones, 86% of them detected once, and roughly 2.9% sits in the top ten. The sample was peripheral blood. The receptor source for this set is a woman in her twenties or thirties with active or convalescent COVID-19.

The chain combines TRBV6-5 with TRBJ1-4, with TRBD1 as a possible D gene (5 bases). The V end was cut by 4 bases, the J end by 3 bases, with 9 bases between. The CDR3 spans 14 residues. Germline V gene lookup returns CDR1 MNHEY and CDR2 SVGAGI. The CDR3 here is CASSSRRANEKLFF. CDR3 in DNA: TGTGCCAGCAGTTCCCGCAGGGCTAATGAAAAACTGTTTTTT.

DNA of the CDR3: TGTGCCACCAGCAGAGATGAGGGGGCCCAATACAGCTCCTACAATGAGCAGTTCTTC. Its protein is CATSRDEGAQYSSYNEQFF. The V gene is TRBV15, the J gene TRBJ2-1; TRBD1 matches at 7 bases. In germline, CDR1 is LNHNV, CDR2 YYDKDF (reference sequence). This CDR3 has 19 residues. V lost 0 bases to trimming and J lost 0 bases; unmatched junction nucleotides: 11. Using reference TRBV15 and TRBJ2-1 for the parts outside the CDR3, the full variable domain is DAMVIQNPRYQVTQFGKPVTLSCSQTLNHNVMYWYQQKSSQAPKLLFHYYDKDFNNEADTPDNFQSRRPNTSFCFLDIRSPGLGDTAMYLCATSRDEGAQYSSYNEQFFGPGTRLTVL.

V gene TRBV5-8 combines with J gene TRBJ2-2; possible D gene TRBD1, 6 bases. Germline V gene data show CDR1 as SGHTS and CDR2 as YDEGEE. V lost 8 bases to trimming and J lost 2 bases, with 19 bases between them. CDR3 size: 16 residues. DNA for the CDR3: TGTGCCAGACCGCGAAGGGGGAAGGGCAACACCGGGGAGCTGTTTTTT. Protein sequence: CARPRRGKGNTGELFF.

The V call is TRBV28, the J call TRBJ2-7; the D gene is possibly TRBD1 (5 bases). CDR1 and CDR2 from the germline V gene are MDHEN and SYDVKM. Trimming shortened V by 8 bases and J by 3 bases, and 20 bases separated the two germline ends. CDR3 size: 15 residues. In DNA form, the CDR3 reads TGTGCCAGCTCCCAACTCGACAGCGTGTTCTACGAGCAGTACTTC. Its translation is CASSQLDSVFYEQYF.

This clone has a handful of counts. The rearrangement uses TRBV5-6 and TRBJ2-7, with a possible D match to TRBD1 (5 bases). With 2 bases removed from V and 3 bases from J, the gap between germline ends came to 18 bases. CDR1 SGHDT and CDR2 YYEEEE come from the germline V gene. The CDR3 extends over 16 amino acids. CDR3 in amino acids: CASSLTDSPPLYEQYF. The CDR3, as DNA: TGTGCCAGCAGCTTAACCGACAGTCCCCCTCTCTACGAGCAGTACTTC. The full variable domain, rest sourced from reference TRBV5-6 and TRBJ2-7, is DAGVTQSPTHLIKTRGQQVTLRCSPKSGHDTVSWYQQALGQGPQFIFQYYEEEERQRGNFPDRFSGHQFPNYSSELNVNALLLGDSALYLCASSLTDSPPLYEQYFGPGTRLTVT.

The chain couples TRBV5-8 to TRBJ1-2; D is uncertain. The CDR3 sequence is 12 residues long. CDR1 and CDR2 from the germline V gene are SGHTS and YDEGEE. The V end lost 7 bases, the J end lost 7 bases, and 14 bases lay between the germline ends. In DNA form, the CDR3 reads TGTGCCAGCGCAACCTACGGAGGTGGCTACACCTTC. This codes for CASATYGGGYTF.

This clone came up once. The chain employs TRBV6-5 and TRBJ2-7; TRBD1 matches at 8 bases. J lost 3 bases, V lost 6 bases, and 4 bases had no gene match. The germline V gene encodes CDR1 MNHEY and CDR2 SVGAGI. The CDR3 is made up of 13 amino acids. The CDR3: CASRPDRGYEQYF. CDR3 bases: TGTGCCAGCAGGCCTGACAGGGGCTACGAGCAGTACTTC.

The chain carries TRBV19 and TRBJ1-5, with 10 bases that match TRBD1. The CDR3 covers 16 residues. Looked up from germline, CDR1 is LNHDA and CDR2 is SQIVND (reference sequence). With 6 bases clipped from V and 2 bases from J, the junction kept 7 bases outside the gene matches. The CDR3 loop reads CASRKGDRGGNQPQHF. CDR3 nucleotides: TGTGCCAGTAGAAAAGGGGACAGGGGCGGCAATCAGCCCCAGCATTTT.

This clone appeared once. V usage is TRBV19 and J usage is TRBJ2-1; tentatively, D is TRBD2 (6 bases). V lost 4 bases, J lost 6 bases, and 13 bases lay in between. Germline CDR1 reads LNHDA; CDR2 reads SQIVND (reference sequence). The CDR3 spans 14 residues. The CDR3 region has the DNA TGTGCCAGTAGTAGCGCGGGGCCCACCAATGAGCAGTTCTTC. Translated, it gives CASSSAGPTNEQFF.

V and J are TRBV11-2 and TRBJ1-6, with D maybe TRBD1 (5 bases). CDR1 is SGHAT, CDR2 FQNNGV, per germline. Trimming removed 2 bases from V and 7 bases from J, with 12 bases in between. The CDR3 is 15 residues long. CDR3 loop: CASSLWTGGNSPLHF. CDR3 bases: TGTGCCAGCAGCTTATGGACGGGGGGGAATTCACCCCTCCACTTT.